This entry describes one T cell receptor beta chain. Its antigen target is currently unknown. No qualities accompany the bases; no much larger clone lies one base away. Ficoll-Paque density gradient centrifugation was the method used to isolate PBMCs. This specimen belongs to a study of T-cell memory formation after mild COVID-19 (dated by TCRdb to the early 2020s). Some background on the complete study: Most TCR sequence clusters were specific to one of the two donors. T-cell clones expanding and contracting after mild COVID-19 in two donors were tracked by longitudinal TCRalpha and TCRbeta repertoire sequencing. The cohort was made up of two young adult volunteers, one female and one male, who were previously healthy.

Compared with germline, V lacks 6 bases and J lacks 4 bases; bases without a gene match: 9. Its CDR3 holds 16 amino acids, cysteine through phenylalanine. The sequence is cut down to CDR3 DNA, 48 bases in frame from base 1. Data came from an Illumina NovaSeq 6000. cDNA libraries for TCRalpha and TCRbeta were prepared by 5'RACE using constant-segment primers, with sample barcodes and unique molecular identifiers added. Trizol reagent was used to extract RNA from every sample. Amplification of the libraries took two PCR steps, and the second step added a second sample barcode plus Illumina TruSeq adapters. Sequencing of libraries was performed on an Illumina NovaSeq with 2 x 150 bp paired-end reads. Concerning the study's data processing: Reads were demultiplexed and collapsed into UMI-guided consensus sequences with migec v1.2.7. Using mixcr v2.1.11, UMI consensuses were aligned to TRA and TRB V and J templates and then assembled into clonotypes. A clonotype was counted as expanded or contracted only if both edgeR and NoisET called the change significant, with noise models trained on biological replicates. edgeR calls used a false discovery rate-adjusted p below 0.01 and a log2 fold-change threshold of 1. As an exploratory analysis of dynamics, PCA with hierarchical clustering was applied to max-normalized trajectories of the 1000 most abundant clonotypes. The CD4 or CD8 phenotype of responding clones was assigned using the separately sequenced CD4+ and CD8+ repertoires. TCRdb reanalyzed the raw reads on its own, using fastp at Q25 for trimming and MiXCR for clone calling, and kept in-frame beta chains. Identical CDR3 protein sequences are pooled into one entry, listed with their most common genes and DNA. TCRdb, not the original authors, processed these V and J calls. This sample comprises approximately 89,000 distinct CDR3 sequences, nearly 25% of them detected only once. Roughly 41% of the sample comes from the top ten.

What the study reported, not specific to this receptor: Some responding clones were detected in pre-infection memory, which suggested that pre-existing cross-reactive memory T cells had joined the SARS-CoV-2 response. The study covered only a couple of mild cases, and larger cohorts including severe cases with pre-infection samples were considered necessary. Whether the second-wave clones peaking on day 37 were SARS-CoV-2 specific was not confirmed. Contracting CD4+ clones were located mainly in the CM and EM memory subsets, whereas CD8+ clones were found to be enriched in EMRA. From day 15 to 85, contracting clones showed balanced CD4/CD8 phenotypes, whereas a second wave of clones that expanded from day 15 to 37 leaned towards CD4+.

The rearranged chain carries TRBV12-3 or TRBV12-4 and TRBJ2-2, and 9 junctional nucleotides match TRBD1. This receptor was identified in a man between 18 and 35 years old who had mild COVID-19 (a few samples of this study predate the infection). The sample titles of this study are shuffled in the database, so cell type and time point are left out; the donor was told from shared clones. Sequenced material: PBMCs or a T cell subset sorted from them (not recorded which). The DNA sequence follows: TGTGCCAGCAGAGACTCCGGGACAGGGACCACCGGGGAGCTGTTTTTT. This codes for CASRDSGTGTTGELFF.